A selection of T cell receptor beta chains follows, all from one sample in a study of a mutant IDH1 vaccine in newly diagnosed glioma. Profiled with immunoSEQ multiplex PCR; TCRdb holds only in-frame clones, not every one. The data hold 92,000 or so clones, with roughly four fifths observed a single time. The material was PBMCs, obtained from a glioma patient treated with radiotherapy, temozolomide or both. These receptors were collected from a man in his forties or fifties with glioma. Some clones in this sample may be carry-over from other donors' samples. The CDR3 runs from the conserved cysteine through the conserved F or W. A D gene is named only where the DNA matches it firmly. Not all rows give a size; the values are once, few, many and, for expanded clones, a class.

d_gene	v_gene	abundance	j_gene	CDR3aa	CDR3nt
NA	TRBV6-5	NA	TRBJ2-1	CASSYSGRGRVNEQFF	TGTGCCAGCAGTTACTCGGGCAGGGGAAGGGTCAATGAGCAGTTCTTC
NA	TRBV29-1	NA	TRBJ1-2	CSVVPAANYGYTF	TGCAGCGTTGTCCCGGCAGCTAACTATGGCTACACCTTC
NA	TRBV2	NA	TRBJ2-6	CASSERRSSGANVLTF	TGTGCCAGCAGTGAACGGAGGAGCAGTGGGGCCAACGTCCTGACTTTC
NA	TRBV29-1	NA	TRBJ2-5	CSVEGRGQTQYF	TGCAGCGTTGAGGGCCGGGGCCAGACCCAGTACTTC
NA	TRBV4-1	NA	TRBJ2-3	CASSQLSTDTQYF	TGCGCCAGCAGCCAGTTAAGCACAGATACGCAGTATTTT
NA	TRBV7-8	NA	TRBJ1-1	CASSSNRVRMNTEAFF	TGTGCCAGCAGCTCGAACAGGGTGAGGATGAACACTGAAGCTTTCTTT
TRBD2	TRBV6-6	once	TRBJ2-3	CASRPTGTRTDTQYF	TGTGCCAGCAGACCCACCGGGACTAGGACAGATACGCAGTATTTT
TRBD2	TRBV4-1	NA	TRBJ2-6	CASSQGPTSGWRAGANVLTF	TGCGCCAGCAGCCAAGGACCCACTAGCGGCTGGAGGGCCGGGGCCAACGTCCTGACTTTC
TRBD1	TRBV27	once	TRBJ1-5	CASARQGSNQPQHF	TGTGCCAGCGCTCGACAGGGTAGCAATCAGCCCCAGCATTTT
NA	TRBV19	once	TRBJ1-1	CASSTRKDTEAFF	TGTGCCAGTAGTACCCGGAAAGACACTGAAGCTTTCTTT
NA	TRBV4-2	once	TRBJ1-6	CASSQTRTGNSPLHF	TGTGCCAGCAGCCAAACACGCACAGGGAACTCACCCCTCCACTTT
NA	TRBV9	NA	TRBJ2-2	CASSVVPSNTGELFF	TGTGCCAGCAGCGTAGTCCCTAGTAACACCGGGGAGCTGTTTTTT
NA	TRBV2	NA	TRBJ2-4	CASNFAEAKNIQYF	TGTGCCAGCAACTTTGCCGAGGCCAAAAACATTCAGTACTTC
TRBD1	TRBV9	few	TRBJ1-4	CASSSPGQGYEKLFF	TGTGCCAGCAGCTCACCGGGACAGGGGTATGAAAAACTGTTTTTT
TRBD1	TRBV7-9	NA	TRBJ2-7	CASSLGQGIYEQYF	TGTGCCAGCAGCTTGGGACAGGGAATATACGAGCAGTACTTC
NA	TRBV6-6	NA	TRBJ2-1	CASSPQLNEQFF	TGTGCCAGCAGCCCACAACTCAATGAGCAGTTCTTC
TRBD1	TRBV5-1	NA	TRBJ2-3	CASSLVRQGGGDTQYF	TGCGCCAGCAGCTTGGTCCGACAGGGGGGAGGAGATACGCAGTATTTT
TRBD2	TRBV2	NA	TRBJ2-1	CASQGSGGPNEQFF	TGTGCCAGCCAAGGTAGCGGGGGGCCCAATGAGCAGTTCTTC
TRBD1	TRBV2	few	TRBJ2-1	CASSRSGTVYEQFF	TGTGCCAGCTCCAGATCCGGGACAGTTTATGAGCAGTTCTTC
TRBD1	TRBV4-2	NA	TRBJ1-6	CASSQGTAGTVYNSPLHF	TGTGCCAGCAGCCAAGGGACTGCAGGGACAGTTTATAATTCACCCCTCCACTTT
NA	TRBV19	NA	TRBJ1-2	CASSPQGPRYTF	TGTGCCAGTAGTCCACAGGGTCCCCGCTACACCTTC
NA	TRBV7-6	few	TRBJ1-6	CASSDLQDSPLHF	TGTGCCAGCAGCGACCTACAGGATTCACCCCTCCACTTT
NA	TRBV27	NA	TRBJ1-6	CASRTGLWGNSPLHF	TGTGCCAGCAGGACGGGACTCTGGGGGAATTCACCCCTCCACTTT
TRBD1	TRBV6-5	NA	TRBJ1-6	CASSRQGTSPLHF	TGTGCCAGCAGTCGACAGGGTACTTCACCCCTCCACTTT
TRBD1	TRBV4-1	NA	TRBJ2-7	CASSQGGTGSSYEQYF	TGCGCCAGCAGCCAAGGGGGGACAGGGAGCTCCTACGAGCAGTACTTC
NA	TRBV5-4	NA	TRBJ1-6	CASSWPGTGSPLHF	TGTGCCAGCAGCTGGCCCGGGACTGGTTCACCCCTCCACTTT
NA	TRBV5-1	NA	TRBJ2-5	CASSRTGAEKETQYF	TGCGCCAGCAGCCGGACCGGGGCAGAGAAAGAGACCCAGTACTTC
NA	TRBV4-2	NA	TRBJ1-6	CASSHPGTRDSPLHF	TGTGCCAGCAGCCATCCCGGGACTAGGGATTCACCCCTCCACTTT
NA	TRBV7-2	few	TRBJ1-1	CASSLAASTEAFF	TGTGCCAGCAGCTTAGCGGCCAGCACCGAAGCTTTCTTT